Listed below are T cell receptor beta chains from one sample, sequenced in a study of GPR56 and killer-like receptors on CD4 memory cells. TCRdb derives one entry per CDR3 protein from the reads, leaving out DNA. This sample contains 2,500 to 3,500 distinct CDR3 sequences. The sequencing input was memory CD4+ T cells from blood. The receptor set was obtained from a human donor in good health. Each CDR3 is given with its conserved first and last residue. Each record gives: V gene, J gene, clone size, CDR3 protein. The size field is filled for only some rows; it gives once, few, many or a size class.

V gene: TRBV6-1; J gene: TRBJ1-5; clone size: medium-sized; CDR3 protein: CASFPEMAAGYQPQHF
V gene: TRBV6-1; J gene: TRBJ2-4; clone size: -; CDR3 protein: CASSESSGGAGAKNIQYF
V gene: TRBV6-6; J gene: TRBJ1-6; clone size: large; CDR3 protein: CASSYLSPGDSPLHF
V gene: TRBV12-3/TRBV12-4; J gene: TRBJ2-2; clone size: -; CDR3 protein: CASSFGTGSPELFF
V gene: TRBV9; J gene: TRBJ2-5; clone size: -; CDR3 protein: CASSVGLAGRETQYF
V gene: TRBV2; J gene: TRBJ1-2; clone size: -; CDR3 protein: CASSQRRDTYGYTF
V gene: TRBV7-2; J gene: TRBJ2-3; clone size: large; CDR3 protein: CASSLIADSLDTQYF
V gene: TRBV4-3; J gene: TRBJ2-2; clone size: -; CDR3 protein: CASSQDGAGGHIGELFF
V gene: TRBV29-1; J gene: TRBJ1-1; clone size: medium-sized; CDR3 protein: CAGGAVNTEAFF
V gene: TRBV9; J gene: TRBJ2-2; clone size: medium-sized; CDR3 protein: CASSSGTNTGELFF
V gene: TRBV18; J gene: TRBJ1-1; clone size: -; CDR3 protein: CASSPQTGGTEAFF
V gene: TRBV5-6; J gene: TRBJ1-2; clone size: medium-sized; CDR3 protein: CASSKDGGNYGYTF
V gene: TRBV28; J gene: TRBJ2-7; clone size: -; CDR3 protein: CASSARGAGRYEQYF
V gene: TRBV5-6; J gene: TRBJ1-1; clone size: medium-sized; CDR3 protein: CASSWGIQGTEAFF
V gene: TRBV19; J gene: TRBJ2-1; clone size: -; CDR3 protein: CASSIGQGNEQFF
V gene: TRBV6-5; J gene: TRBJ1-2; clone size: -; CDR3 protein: CASTPGQKGGYTF
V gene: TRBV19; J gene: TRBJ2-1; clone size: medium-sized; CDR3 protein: CASPKTGGGSYNEQFF
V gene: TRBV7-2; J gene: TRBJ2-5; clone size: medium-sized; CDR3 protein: CASSSELAGGGETQYF
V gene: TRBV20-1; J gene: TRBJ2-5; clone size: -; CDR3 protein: CSASLGGDQETQYF
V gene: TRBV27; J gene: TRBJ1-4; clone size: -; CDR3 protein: CASSSSRATREKLFF
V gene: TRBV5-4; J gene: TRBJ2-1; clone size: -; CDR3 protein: CASSKTSGDEQFF
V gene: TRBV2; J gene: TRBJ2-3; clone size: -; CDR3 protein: CASSEGRGGTDTQYF
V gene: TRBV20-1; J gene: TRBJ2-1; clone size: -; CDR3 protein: CSAREGVGWQFF
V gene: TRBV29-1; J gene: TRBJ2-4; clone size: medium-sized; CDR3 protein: CSVDGTSGGAGIQYF
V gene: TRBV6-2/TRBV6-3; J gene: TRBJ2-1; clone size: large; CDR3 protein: CATAGAKVYNEQFF
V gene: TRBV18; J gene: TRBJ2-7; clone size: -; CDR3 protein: CASSPIAGVAYEQYF
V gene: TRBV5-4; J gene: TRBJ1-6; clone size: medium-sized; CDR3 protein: CASSLAGDSNSPLHF
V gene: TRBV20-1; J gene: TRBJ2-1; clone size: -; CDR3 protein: CSAPGGTGGYNEQFF